This T cell receptor (beta chain) was identified during a study of regulatory T cells in long-lasting Graves disease. This clonotype turned up a few times. What it binds is unknown. Library construction for TCR beta used iRepertoire HTBI primers and Arm-PCR of CDR3 regions. TCRdb itself ran the multiplex PCR reads through MiXCR, one entry per CDR3 protein. The table lists 400,000 to 500,000 distinct CDR3 sequences, approximately 14% of them singletons. Described time point: newly diagnosed GD, antithyroid drugs for less than 3 months. The authors made the TCR library using RNA they extracted from PBMCs. V lost 1 base and J 0 bases, leaving 10 bases between the germline ends. The CDR3 has 16 amino acids. Germline lookup yields CDR1 WSHSY and CDR2 SAAADI. Study-level points and caveats: Compared with new cases, persistent Graves' patients showed reduced TCR diversity. Repertoires from persistent disease leaned toward TRBV28, TRBJ1-2 and TRBJ2-5.

The data also belong to a second study, concerning T cells in Graves' hyperthyroidism and ophthalmopathy. That investigation notes: Disease duration under 2 months; hyperthyroidism patients were aged 18 to 65. Diagnosing involved the use of clinical symptoms, serum thyroxine and TRAb, thyroid ultrasound and orbital computed tomography.

The TCR comes from a woman in her fifties or sixties with Graves disease. This sample comprised peripheral blood mononuclear cells (PBMCs), obtained at new diagnosis, from a patient treated with antithyroid drugs. V and J are TRBV10-2 and TRBJ1-5; TRBD1 might be the D (6 bases). CDR3 sequence: CASSEFQGYSNQPQHF. The CDR3, as DNA: TGCGCCAGCAGTGAGTTCCAGGGGTATAGCAATCAGCCCCAGCATTTT.